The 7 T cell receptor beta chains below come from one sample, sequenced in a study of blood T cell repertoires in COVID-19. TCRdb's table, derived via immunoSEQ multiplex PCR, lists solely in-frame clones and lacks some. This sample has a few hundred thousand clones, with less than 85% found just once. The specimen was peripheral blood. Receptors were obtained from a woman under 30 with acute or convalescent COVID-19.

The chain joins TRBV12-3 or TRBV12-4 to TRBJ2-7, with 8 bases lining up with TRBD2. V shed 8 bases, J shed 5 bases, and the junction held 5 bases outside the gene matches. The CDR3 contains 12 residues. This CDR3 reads CASSGLGDEQYF. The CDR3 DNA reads TGTGCCAGCTCGGGACTAGGGGACGAGCAGTACTTC.

CDR3 sequence reads: CASSFFGGSGELFF. In nucleotides, the CDR3 is TGTGCCAGCAGCTTTTTTGGTGGCTCCGGGGAGCTGTTTTTT. The chain combines TRBV5-4 with TRBJ2-2; D not resolved. V lost 2 bases and J 6 bases, leaving 11 bases between the germline ends. Germline assignment: CDR1 SGHNT and CDR2 YYREEE (reference sequence). The CDR3 runs 14 residues.

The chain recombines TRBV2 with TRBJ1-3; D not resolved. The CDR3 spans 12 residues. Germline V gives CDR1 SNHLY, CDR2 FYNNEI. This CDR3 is CASKAGFNTIYF. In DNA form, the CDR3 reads TGTGCATCAAAAGCGGGCTTTAACACCATATATTTT. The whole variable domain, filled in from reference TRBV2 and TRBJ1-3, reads EPEVTQTPSHQVTQMGQEVILRCVPISNHLYFYWYRQILGQKVEFLVSFYNNEISEKSEIFDDQFSVERPDGSNFTLKIRSTKLEDSAMYFCASKAGFNTIYFGEGSWLTVV.

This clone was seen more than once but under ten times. The CDR3 loop reads CASSRPRTGMNTEAFF. The CDR3 nucleotides are TGTGCCAGTAGTAGACCCCGGACAGGGATGAACACTGAAGCTTTCTTT. The J gene is TRBJ1-1, the V gene TRBV19; 8 bases are shared with TRBD1. V shed 4 bases and J 0 bases; nucleotides not matched to a gene: 7. The CDR3 runs 16 residues. CDR1 and CDR2 (germline): LNHDA, SQIVND (reference sequence).

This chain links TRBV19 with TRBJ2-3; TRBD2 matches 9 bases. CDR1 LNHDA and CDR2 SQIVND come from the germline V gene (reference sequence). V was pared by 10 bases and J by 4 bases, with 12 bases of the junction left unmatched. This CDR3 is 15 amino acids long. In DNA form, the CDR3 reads TGTGCCACCATAGGGACTAGCTGGGGAGCAGATACGCAGTATTTT. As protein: CATIGTSWGADTQYF.

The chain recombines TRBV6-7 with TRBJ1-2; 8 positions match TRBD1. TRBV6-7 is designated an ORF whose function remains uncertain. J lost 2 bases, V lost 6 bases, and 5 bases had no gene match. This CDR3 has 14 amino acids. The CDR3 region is CASSSDRVNYGYTF. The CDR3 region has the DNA TGTGCCAGCAGCTCGGACAGGGTGAACTATGGCTACACCTTC.

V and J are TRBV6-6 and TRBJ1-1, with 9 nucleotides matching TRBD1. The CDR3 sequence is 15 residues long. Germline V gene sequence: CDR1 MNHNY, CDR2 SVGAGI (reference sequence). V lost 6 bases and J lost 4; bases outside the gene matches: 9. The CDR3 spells CASSPRTGETTEAFF. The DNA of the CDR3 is TGTGCCAGCAGCCCTAGGACAGGGGAGACCACTGAAGCTTTCTTT.